This TCR beta chain was recovered during a study of blood T cells in healthy people across ages (dated by TCRdb to between 2014 and 2017). For the wider study: In model experiments, template switching captured about one uniquely barcoded TCR beta cDNA molecule for every two T cells. The donors were split into four age groups: young (average around 15 years), middle-aged (about 40), aged (roughly 68) and long-lived (about 82). To avoid experimental bias, donors of different ages were distributed randomly across sequencing lanes. The study analyzed two additional independent replicas of 1 million unique cDNA reads from the same blood draw for two donors, one aged 18 to 29 and one aged 80 or older. The study measured age-related changes in TCR beta repertoire diversity using deep sequencing normalized with unique cDNA molecular identifiers.

What the study reported, not specific to this receptor: Compared with the aged group, the long-lived group had more naive CD4+ T cells, fewer expanded clones and increased TCR diversity, suggesting age selection. The CMV infection status of donors was not known, potentially confounding age-related changes in expanded clonotypes. Since profiling was done on bulk unsorted PBMCs, naive and antigen-experienced compartments could not be conclusively compared. Observed TCR beta diversity per million T cells fell roughly linearly with age, and a significant reduction was already apparent by age about 38. Total diversity estimates from one million sequenced T cells were considered lower bounds and underestimates. The percentage of naive T cells measured by flow cytometry correlated strongly with observed TCR beta diversity.

Donors were roughly 40 systemically healthy Caucasian individuals from Russia aged roughly 6 to 95 years. Each donor gave ten milliliters of peripheral blood, drawn into EDTA-treated Vacutainer tubes. Ficoll-Paque density-gradient centrifugation was used to isolate PBMCs, with at least 6.5 million per sample. Trizol reagent was used to extract total RNA from the PBMCs, yielding at least 6 micrograms per sample. Naive CD45RAhigh/CD27high T cell percentages were measured by flow cytometry on a PBMC aliquot from every donor. The library was generated by 5' RACE. Instrument used: Illumina HiSeq 2500. A second PCR of 7 to 11 cycles was performed with a sample-barcoded 5' primer and a J-beta primer mix. Each TCR beta cDNA molecule received a unique molecular identifier from a template-switch 5' adaptor carrying 12 random nucleotides. Each sample yielded at least 2.5 million CDR3-containing paired-end reads. All of the RNA was converted into first-strand cDNA using the Mint cDNA synthesis kit, with a TRBC-specific oligonucleotide serving as the primer. After uracil-DNA glycosylase treatment, a first 18-cycle PCR used universal primers M1SS and BC2_uni_R on all cDNA. The source study handled its data this way. For normalization, 1 million high-quality reads were randomly selected from each sample, with every read carrying a distinct molecular identifier. Instead of being binned into consensus sequences, reads with shared molecular identifiers were discarded. CDR3 identification, clonotype clustering and error correction used MiTCR with a Q25 quality threshold and the strictest error-elimination algorithm. A nonparametric unseen species model with Euler transformation was used to estimate lower-bound total TCR beta diversity. TCRdb ran its own pipeline on the public reads, namely fastp trimming at Q25 and MiXCR clone calling, and kept in-frame beta chains. Identical CDR3 proteins give one entry, which carries the most common genes and DNA. Clone size and V and J calls follow TCRdb, not the original study. Across this sample there are approximately 1,000,000 distinct CDR3 sequences, with around two fifths seen only once. Roughly 14% of the sample lies in the top ten.

The germline V gene encodes CDR1 SGDLS and CDR2 YYNGEE. V and J lose 2 bases and 1 base, and a span of 12 bases separates them. Including cysteine and phenylalanine, the CDR3 has 15 amino acids. Only CDR3 DNA is held: 45 bases, read in frame from base 1. Points on this clonotype: This receptor's antigen is unknown. Base qualities are not at hand, and no much larger clone is one base apart.

The specimen sequenced was blood. The V and J segments used are TRBV9 and TRBJ1-1; a tentative D call is TRBD1 (5 bases match). The TCR was taken from a man aged 18 to 30 in good health. The encoded CDR3 is CASSVDVDRNTEAFF. The sequenced DNA: TGTGCCAGCAGCGTCGATGTAGACAGGAACACTGAAGCTTTCTTT.